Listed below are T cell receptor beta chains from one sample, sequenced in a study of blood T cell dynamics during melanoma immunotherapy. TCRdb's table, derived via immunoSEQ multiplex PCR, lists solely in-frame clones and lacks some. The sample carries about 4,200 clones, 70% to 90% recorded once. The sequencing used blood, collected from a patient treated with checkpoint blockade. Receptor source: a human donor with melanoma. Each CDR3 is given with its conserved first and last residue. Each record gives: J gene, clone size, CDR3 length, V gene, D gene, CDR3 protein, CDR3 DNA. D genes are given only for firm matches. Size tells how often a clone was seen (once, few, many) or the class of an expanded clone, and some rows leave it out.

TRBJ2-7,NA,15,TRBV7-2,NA,CASSFLRGDLYEQYF,TGTGCCAGCAGCTTTCTCCGAGGGGACCTTTACGAGCAGTACTTC
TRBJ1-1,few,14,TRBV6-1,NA,CASSEQGGNTEAFF,TGTGCCAGCAGTGAACAAGGCGGGAACACTGAAGCTTTCTTT
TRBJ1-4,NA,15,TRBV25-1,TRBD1,CASSAQNRGDEKLFF,TGTGCCAGCAGTGCCCAAAACAGGGGTGATGAAAAACTGTTTTTT
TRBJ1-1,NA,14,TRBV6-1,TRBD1,CASSTGTGGTEAFF,TGTGCCAGCAGTACCGGGACAGGGGGCACTGAAGCTTTCTTT
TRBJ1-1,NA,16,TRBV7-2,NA,CASSPRSGGASTEAFF,TGTGCCAGCAGCCCACGTAGTGGGGGGGCAAGCACTGAAGCTTTCTTT
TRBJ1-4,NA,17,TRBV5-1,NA,CASSLTPGGTHNEKLFF,TGCGCCAGCAGCTTGACGCCAGGAGGGACCCATAATGAAAAACTGTTTTTT
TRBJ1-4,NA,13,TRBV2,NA,CASTPGGGEKLFF,TGTGCCAGCACGCCGGGGGGCGGCGAAAAACTGTTTTTT
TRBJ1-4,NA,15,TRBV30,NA,CAWSGLKPTNEKLFF,TGTGCCTGGAGTGGGCTGAAACCAACTAATGAAAAACTGTTTTTT
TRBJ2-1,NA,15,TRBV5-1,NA,CASSRVAGSYNEQFF,TGCGCCAGCAGCCGGGTTGCGGGGTCCTACAATGAGCAGTTCTTC
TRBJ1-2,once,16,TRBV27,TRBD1,CASTRSTGQGIDGYTF,TGTGCCAGCACCAGATCCACGGGACAGGGTATCGATGGCTACACCTTC
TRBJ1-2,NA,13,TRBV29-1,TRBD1,CSVLEGATGGYTF,TGCAGCGTTCTCGAGGGGGCGACTGGTGGCTACACCTTC
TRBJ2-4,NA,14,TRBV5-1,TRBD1,CASSARTGEDIQYF,TGCGCCAGCAGCGCACGGACAGGGGAAGACATTCAGTACTTC
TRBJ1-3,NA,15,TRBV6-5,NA,CASSYRPAQGNTIYF,TGTGCCAGCAGTTACCGGCCTGCGCAAGGAAACACCATATATTTT
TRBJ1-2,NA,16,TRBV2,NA,CASSEDSEPLNYGYTF,TGTGCCAGCAGTGAAGATTCGGAACCACTTAACTATGGCTACACCTTC
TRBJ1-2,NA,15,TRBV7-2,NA,CASSLGVGEGGGYTF,TGTGCCAGCAGCTTAGGAGTTGGGGAGGGCGGTGGCTACACCTTC
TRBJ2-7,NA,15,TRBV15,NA,CATSRPPAGFYEQYF,TGTGCCACCAGCAGACCCCCGGCGGGATTCTACGAGCAGTACTTC
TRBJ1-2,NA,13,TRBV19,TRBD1,CASYDRDAYGYTF,TGTGCCAGTTACGACAGGGACGCCTATGGCTACACCTTC
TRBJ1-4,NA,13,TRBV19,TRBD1,CASRGQGAEKLFF,TGTGCCAGTAGGGGACAGGGGGCTGAAAAACTGTTTTTT
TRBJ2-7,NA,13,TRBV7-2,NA,CASSLNRAYEQYF,TGTGCCAGCAGCTTAAACAGGGCATACGAGCAGTACTTC
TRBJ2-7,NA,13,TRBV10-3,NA,CAIQAGDPYEQYF,TGTGCCATCCAGGCAGGGGATCCCTACGAGCAGTACTTC
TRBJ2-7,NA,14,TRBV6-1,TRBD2,CASSSSSGTYEQYF,TGTGCCAGCAGTTCATCTAGCGGAACCTACGAGCAGTACTTC
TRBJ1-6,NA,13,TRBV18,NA,CASSQGGDSPLHF,TGTGCCAGCTCACAAGGAGGGGATTCACCCCTCCACTTT
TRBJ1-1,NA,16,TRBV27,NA,CASSLLGGGRDTEAFF,TGTGCCAGCAGTTTACTCGGCGGGGGCAGGGACACTGAAGCTTTCTTT
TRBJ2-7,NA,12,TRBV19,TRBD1,CASSQGASEQYF,TGTGCCAGTAGTCAGGGGGCAAGCGAGCAGTACTTC
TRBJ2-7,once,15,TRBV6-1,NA,CASTSTRSGSYEQYF,TGTGCCAGCACCTCTACGAGATCGGGTTCGTACGAGCAGTACTTC
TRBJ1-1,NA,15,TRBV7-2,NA,CASTPSAHLNTEAFF,TGTGCCAGCACCCCGTCTGCCCACCTGAACACTGAAGCTTTCTTT
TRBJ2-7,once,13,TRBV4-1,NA,CASSQDVTSLEYF,TGCGCCAGCAGCCAAGATGTTACGAGCCTAGAGTACTTC
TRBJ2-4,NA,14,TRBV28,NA,CASRLPLAKNIQYF,TGTGCCAGCAGACTTCCGCTAGCCAAAAACATTCAGTACTTC
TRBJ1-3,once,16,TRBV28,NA,CASSLQGVGTGNTIYF,TGTGCCAGCAGTTTACAGGGTGTTGGAACTGGAAACACCATATATTTT
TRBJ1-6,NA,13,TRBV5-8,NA,CASRDTHNSPLHF,TGTGCCAGCAGGGATACCCATAATTCACCCCTCCACTTT
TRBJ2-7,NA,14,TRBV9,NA,CASSKSGKADEQYF,TGTGCCAGCAGCAAATCGGGGAAGGCCGACGAGCAGTACTTC
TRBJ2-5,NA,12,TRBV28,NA,CASSLVSKTQYF,TGTGCCAGCAGCCTCGTATCGAAGACCCAGTACTTC
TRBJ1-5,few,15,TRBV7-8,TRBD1,CASSLVKGGGQPQHF,TGTGCCAGCAGCTTAGTCAAAGGGGGCGGTCAGCCCCAGCATTTT
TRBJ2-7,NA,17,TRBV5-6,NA,CASTIYDTPSFSYEQYF,TGTGCCAGCACCATTTACGACACACCGTCTTTCTCCTACGAGCAGTACTTC
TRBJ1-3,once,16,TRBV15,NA,CATSRVQLATGNTIYF,TGTGCCACCAGCAGAGTCCAATTGGCCACTGGAAACACCATATATTTT